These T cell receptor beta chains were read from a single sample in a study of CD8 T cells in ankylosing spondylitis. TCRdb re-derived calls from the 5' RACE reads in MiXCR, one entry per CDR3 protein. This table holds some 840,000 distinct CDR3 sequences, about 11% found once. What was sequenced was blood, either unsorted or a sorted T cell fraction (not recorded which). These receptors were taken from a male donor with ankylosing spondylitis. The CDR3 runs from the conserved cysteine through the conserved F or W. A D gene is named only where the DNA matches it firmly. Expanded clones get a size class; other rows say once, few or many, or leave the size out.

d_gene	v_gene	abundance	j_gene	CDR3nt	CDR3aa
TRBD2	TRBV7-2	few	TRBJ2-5	TGTGCCAGCAGCTTAGACGTAGCGGGGTCGTGGACCCAGTACTTC	CASSLDVAGSWTQYF
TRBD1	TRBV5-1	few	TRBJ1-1	TGCGCCAGCAGCTTCCGGACAGGGGACGTTGAAGCTTTCTTT	CASSFRTGDVEAFF
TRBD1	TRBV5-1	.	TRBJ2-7	TGCGCCAGCAGCGGGGACAGTTTTCTCTACGAGCAGTACTTC	CASSGDSFLYEQYF
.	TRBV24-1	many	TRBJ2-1	TGTGCCACCAGGGACACCGGGCTCGAGCAGTTCTTC	CATRDTGLEQFF
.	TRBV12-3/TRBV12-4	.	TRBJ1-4	TGTGCCAGCACCCGTGGGGGGGATGAAAAACTGTTTTTT	CASTRGGDEKLFF
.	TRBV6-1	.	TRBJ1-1	TGTGCCAGCCGCAGGGGACATGTGGGCGCTGAAGCTTTCTTT	CASRRGHVGAEAFF
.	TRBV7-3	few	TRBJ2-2	TGTGCCAGCAGCTTATTACCGGCAGGGGAGACTATGAACACCGGGGAGCTGTTTTTT	CASSLLPAGETMNTGELFF
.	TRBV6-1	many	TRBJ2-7	TGTGCCAGCAGCCCCGGGTCTTACTACGAGCAGTACTTC	CASSPGSYYEQYF
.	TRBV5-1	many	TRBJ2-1	TGCGCCAGCAGCTTAGGGCTGGGGGGCAATGAGCAGTTCTTC	CASSLGLGGNEQFF
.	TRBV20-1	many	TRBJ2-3	TGCAGTGCTAGCGGGAACACAGATACGCAGTATTTT	CSASGNTDTQYF